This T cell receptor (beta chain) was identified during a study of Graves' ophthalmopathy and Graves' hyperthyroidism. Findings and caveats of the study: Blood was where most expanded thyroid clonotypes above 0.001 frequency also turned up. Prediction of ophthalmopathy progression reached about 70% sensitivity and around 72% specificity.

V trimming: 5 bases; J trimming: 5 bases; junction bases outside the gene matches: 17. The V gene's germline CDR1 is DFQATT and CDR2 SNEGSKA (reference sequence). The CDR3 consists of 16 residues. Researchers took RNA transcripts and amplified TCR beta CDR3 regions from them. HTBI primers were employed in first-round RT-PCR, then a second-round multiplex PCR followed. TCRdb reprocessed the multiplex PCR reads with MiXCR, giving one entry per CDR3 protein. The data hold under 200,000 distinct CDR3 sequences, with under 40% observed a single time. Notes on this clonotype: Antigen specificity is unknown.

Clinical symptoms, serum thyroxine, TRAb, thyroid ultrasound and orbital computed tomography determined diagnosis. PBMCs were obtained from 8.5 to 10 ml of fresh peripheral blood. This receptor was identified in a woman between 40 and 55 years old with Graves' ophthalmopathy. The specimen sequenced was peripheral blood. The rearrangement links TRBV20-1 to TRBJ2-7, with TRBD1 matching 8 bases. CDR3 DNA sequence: TGCAGTGCTCCCACCCAAACCGGGACAGGATACCACGAGCAGTACTTC. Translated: CSAPTQTGTGYHEQYF.